These 17 T cell receptor beta chains were all obtained from the same sample, sequenced in a study of molecular identifiers for immune sequencing clone quantification. TCRdb re-called the PCR reads through MiXCR, storing one row per CDR3 protein. The table records about 510,000 distinct CDR3 sequences, about 21% of them present only once. Sequencing was performed on naive CD8+ T cells from blood, with Jurkat cell RNA spiked in. Indicated subset: FACS-sorted CD8+CD4-CCR7+CD45RA+ naive T cells. All receptors derive from a human donor in good health. Some libraries in this study had Jurkat cell RNA spiked in.

This clonotype was counted between two and nine times. As DNA, the CDR3 is TGTGCCACCAGTGATTTGGGTGATACCAAAAACATTCAGTACTTC. Residues: CATSDLGDTKNIQYF. This chain links TRBV24-1 with TRBJ2-4; D unclear. The length of the CDR3 is 15 residues. Germline V gene lookup returns CDR1 KGHDR and CDR2 SFDVKD. V lost 0 bases and J lost 2, with 7 bases in between.

This clonotype was counted ten times or more. The genes are TRBV30 and TRBJ2-1; D gene unclear. V shed 0 bases and J shed 7 bases, with 10 bases lying between them. CDR3 size: 13 residues. Germline V lookup: CDR1 GTSNPN, CDR2 SVGIG (reference sequence). The CDR3 DNA is TGTGCCTGGAGTGTATTGGTTGGGAATGAGCAGTTCTTC. Translated: CAWSVLVGNEQFF.

J is TRBJ2-2 and V is TRBV3-1; TRBD2 agrees at 7 bases. Germline-derived CDR1 and CDR2 are LGHDT and YNNKEL (reference sequence). V lost 6 bases and J lost 2; bases outside the gene matches: 9. CDR3 length equals 16 residues. The CDR3 sequence is CASSPWAGVNTGELFF. The CDR3 DNA reads as TGTGCCAGCAGTCCCTGGGCGGGGGTCAACACCGGGGAGCTGTTTTTT. Looking up the rest from reference TRBV3-1 and TRBJ2-2 gives the full variable domain: DTAVSQTPKYLVTQMGNDKSIKCEQNLGHDTMYWYKQDSKKFLKIMFSYNNKELIINETVPNRFSPKSPDKAHLNLHINSLELGDSAVYFCASSPWAGVNTGELFFGEGSRLTVL.

As for this clonotype: A much larger clone differs from this one at a single base, so this may be a read error. CDR3 sequence reads: CSGTLAGKETQYF. The DNA of the CDR3 is TGCAGCGGAACACTAGCGGGGAAAGAGACCCAGTACTTC. The gene calls are TRBV29-1 and TRBJ2-5, with 10 bases aligning to TRBD2. The CDR3 totals 13 residues. The V gene end was trimmed by 7 bases and the J gene end by 3 bases; junction bases not matched to a gene: 5. Germline CDR1 SQVTM, CDR2 ANQGSEA.

This clonotype came up many times. This chain uses TRBV5-4 with TRBJ2-5; possibly TRBD2 for D (6 bases). With 3 bases removed from V and 3 bases from J, the gap between germline ends came to 15 bases. The CDR3 is 15 residues long. Germline CDR1 reads SGHNT; CDR2 reads YYREEE (reference sequence). The CDR3 bases are TGTGCCAGCAGCTCTGGACTGGAGCGGGAAGAGACCCAGTACTTC. Encoded protein: CASSSGLEREETQYF. Full variable domain (rest looked up from reference TRBV5-4 and TRBJ2-5): ETGVTQSPTHLIKTRGQQVTLRCSSQSGHNTVSWYQQALGQGPQFIFQYYREEENGRGNFPPRFSGLQFPNYSSELNVNALELDDSALYLCASSSGLEREETQYFGPGTRLLVL.

This clonotype was detected only a few times. Here the CDR3 reads CASRHSVNQPQHF. The CDR3, as DNA: TGTGCCAGCAGGCACTCGGTAAATCAGCCCCAGCATTTT. The chain recombines TRBV27 with TRBJ1-5; no definite D call. The CDR3 has 13 residues. Trimming removed 6 bases at V and 4 bases at J, with 10 bases between. The germline V gene encodes CDR1 MNHEY and CDR2 SMNVEV (reference sequence).

This clonotype was seen ten or more times. The chain combines TRBV20-1 with TRBJ2-7; D is perhaps TRBD1 (5 bases). The V end was cut by 2 bases, the J end by 2 bases, with 10 bases between. This CDR3 is 13 amino acids long. Germline V lookup: CDR1 DFQATT, CDR2 SNEGSKA (reference sequence). The CDR3 sequence: CSARSSRAYEQYF. DNA of the CDR3: TGCAGTGCTAGATCGTCCAGGGCCTACGAGCAGTACTTC.

About this clonotype: The junction shows a germline mismatch at one end, possibly a read error. V gene TRBV6-2 or TRBV6-3 combines with J gene TRBJ1-1, with a possible D match to TRBD1 (5 bases). Germline CDR1 reads MNHEY; CDR2 reads SVGEGT. The length of the CDR3 is 14 residues. DNA for the CDR3: TGTGCCAGCAGTTACGTGACAGTGAACGCTGAAGCTTTCTTT. Amino acid sequence: CASSYVTVNAEAFF.

This clonotype was counted only a few times. The J gene is TRBJ2-5, the V gene TRBV5-4; tentatively, D is TRBD1 (6 bases). The CDR3 consists of 16 residues. Trimming took 4 bases from V and 0 from J, leaving 16 bases between them. From germline, CDR1 is SGHNT and CDR2 YYREEE (reference sequence). As DNA, the CDR3 is TGTGCCAGCAGCCCTGGGACAACCGAGTACCAAGAGACCCAGTACTTC. It encodes CASSPGTTEYQETQYF.

This clonotype was found many times. CDR3 region: CASSALAGRETQYF. CDR3 DNA: TGTGCCAGCAGCGCGTTAGCGGGAAGGGAGACCCAGTACTTC. The gene calls are TRBV7-2 and TRBJ2-5; the match to TRBD2 covers 8 bases. The germline V gene encodes CDR1 SGHTA and CDR2 FQGNSA. This CDR3 is 14 amino acids long. V trimming: 5 bases; J trimming: 5 bases; junction bases outside the gene matches: 7.

Many counts were recorded for this clonotype. The chain links TRBV11-2 to TRBJ2-3; 9 bases agree with TRBD1. The V and J ends lost 5 bases and 6 bases, in that order; junction bases with no gene match: 15. The germline gives CDR1 SGHAT, CDR2 FQNNGV. The CDR3 sequence is 17 residues long. Here the CDR3 reads CASSPRTGAGSRDTQYF. The CDR3 nucleotides are TGTGCCAGCAGCCCCAGGACAGGGGCGGGATCAAGGGATACGCAGTATTTT.

The chain joins TRBV10-3 to TRBJ2-1; D unclear. From germline, CDR1 is ENHRY and CDR2 SYGVKD. V was clipped by 6 bases and J by 2 bases, with 11 bases between them. The CDR3 length is 14 residues. CDR3 nucleotide sequence: TGTGCCATCAGCCAAGAAAGCCCCTACAATGAGCAGTTCTTC. Amino acid sequence: CAISQESPYNEQFF.

Details on this clonotype: A much bigger clone sits one base away, suggesting this may be a read error. The conserved final phenylalanine or tryptophan is absent from the CDR3, which likely points to a read error. J is TRBJ2-7 and V is TRBV29-1; TRBD2 is a possible D gene (5 bases). The CDR3 is 11 amino acids. Trimming stripped 7 bases from V and 6 bases from J, with 13 bases between. The germline V gene encodes CDR1 SQVTM and CDR2 ANQGSEA. In DNA form, the CDR3 reads TGCAGCGCGGTAGAGGGTGGCGAGCAGTACTCC. It translates to CSAVEGGEQYS.

A note on this clonotype: One base away lies a much larger clone, so this may be a sequencing read error. The genes are TRBV6-5 and TRBJ2-7; no firm D call. Trimming removed 6 bases at V and 7 bases at J, with 13 bases between. The CDR3 length is 12 residues. Germline CDR1 and CDR2: MNHEY and SVGAGI. The CDR3, as DNA: TGTGCCAGCAGCCTCCATCCCCCAGAGCAGTACTTC. Its protein product is CASSLHPPEQYF.

In its sample, this clonotype was seen a few times. This chain uses TRBV2 with TRBJ1-2; 9 nucleotides agree with TRBD1. V shed 6 bases, J shed 5 bases, and the junction held 13 bases outside the gene matches. This CDR3 has 16 amino acids. The germline gives CDR1 SNHLY, CDR2 FYNNEI. CDR3 bases: TGTGCCAGCAGCGAAAACCCGACAGGGGGTTATTATGGCTACACCTTC. This encodes CASSENPTGGYYGYTF.

With regard to this clonotype: As the CDR3 is not closed by the conserved phenylalanine or tryptophan, this likely results from a read error. The chain uses TRBV12-3 or TRBV12-4 and TRBJ1-1; no clear D. With 5 bases removed from V and 2 bases from J, the gap between germline ends came to 21 bases. The CDR3 is made up of 17 amino acids. The CDR3 protein is CASSPPTGRLGNTEAFL. DNA of the CDR3: TGTGCCAGCAGTCCCCCAACCGGGCGCCTGGGAAACACTGAAGCTTTCCTT.

Here the CDR3 reads CASSPSLAGGLNEQFF. As DNA, the CDR3 is TGTGCCAGCAGCCCCAGCTTAGCGGGGGGGTTGAATGAGCAGTTCTTC. This chain uses TRBV7-6 with TRBJ2-1, with 11 bases fitting TRBD2. The CDR3 runs to 16 residues. The germline V gene has CDR1 SGHVS and CDR2 FNYEAQ. V lost 5 bases, J lost 7 bases, and 10 bases stayed unmatched.